This T cell receptor beta chain stems from a study of glioma-infiltrating T cells. TCR alpha and beta CDR3 regions were amplified from RNA using iRepertoire nested multiplex PCR. TCRdb fed the multiplex PCR reads into MiXCR, producing one record per CDR3 protein. Of 95,000 to 150,000 distinct CDR3 sequences in the sample, roughly 20% were seen once. This clonotype was found many times. The V and J ends lost 8 bases and 0 bases, in that order; junction bases with no gene match: 21. CDR3 size: 19 residues. This TCR was recovered from a human donor with low-grade glioma or glioblastoma, undergoing nonglioma brain surgery, or in good health (not recorded which). Sequenced input: glioma tissue, nonneoplastic brain tissue, or PBMCs (not recorded which). The V call is TRBV12-3 or TRBV12-4, the J call TRBJ1-1; 7 nucleotides agree with TRBD1. Here the CDR3 DNA reads TGTGCCAGCGGTCCCCGGACAGGACGGGAAGCACGGATGAACACTGAAGCTTTCTTT. Its protein is CASGPRTGREARMNTEAFF.